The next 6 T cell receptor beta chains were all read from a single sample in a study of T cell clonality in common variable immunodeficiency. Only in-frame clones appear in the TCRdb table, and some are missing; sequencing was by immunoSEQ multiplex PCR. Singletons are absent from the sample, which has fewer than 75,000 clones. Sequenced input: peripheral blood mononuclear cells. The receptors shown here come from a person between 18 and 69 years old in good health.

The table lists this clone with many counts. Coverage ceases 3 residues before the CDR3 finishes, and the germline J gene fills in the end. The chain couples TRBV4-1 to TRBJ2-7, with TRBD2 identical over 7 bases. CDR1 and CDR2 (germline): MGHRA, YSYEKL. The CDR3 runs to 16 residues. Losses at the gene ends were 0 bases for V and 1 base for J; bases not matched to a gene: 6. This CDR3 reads CASSQEGTTRSYEQYF. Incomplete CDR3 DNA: TGCGCCAGCAGCCAAGAAGGGACTACTCGATCCTACGAG.

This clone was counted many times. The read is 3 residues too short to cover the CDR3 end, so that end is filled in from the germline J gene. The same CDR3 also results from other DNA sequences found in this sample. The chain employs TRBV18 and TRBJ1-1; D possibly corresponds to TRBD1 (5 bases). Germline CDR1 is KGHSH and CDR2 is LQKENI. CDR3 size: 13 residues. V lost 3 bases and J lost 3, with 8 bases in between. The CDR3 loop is CASSPGGDTEAFF. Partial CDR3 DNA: TGTGCCAGCTCACCGGGGGGGGACACTGAA.

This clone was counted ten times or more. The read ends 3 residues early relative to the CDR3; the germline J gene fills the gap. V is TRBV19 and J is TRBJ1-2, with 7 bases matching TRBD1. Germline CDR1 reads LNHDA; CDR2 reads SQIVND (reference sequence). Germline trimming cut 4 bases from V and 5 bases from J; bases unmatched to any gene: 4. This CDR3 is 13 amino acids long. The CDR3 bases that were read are TGTGCCAGTAGTACAAGACAGGGATATGGC. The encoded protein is CASSTRQGYG. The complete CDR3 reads CASSTRQGYGYTF.

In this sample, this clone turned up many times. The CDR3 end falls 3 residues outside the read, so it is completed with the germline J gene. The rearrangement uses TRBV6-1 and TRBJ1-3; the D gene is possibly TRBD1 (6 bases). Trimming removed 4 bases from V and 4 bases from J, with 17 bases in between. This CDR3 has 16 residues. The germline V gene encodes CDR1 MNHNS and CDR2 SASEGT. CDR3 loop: CASSVRQGLRGNTIYF. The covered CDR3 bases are TGTGCCAGCAGTGTGCGGCAGGGGCTAAGGGGAAACACC.

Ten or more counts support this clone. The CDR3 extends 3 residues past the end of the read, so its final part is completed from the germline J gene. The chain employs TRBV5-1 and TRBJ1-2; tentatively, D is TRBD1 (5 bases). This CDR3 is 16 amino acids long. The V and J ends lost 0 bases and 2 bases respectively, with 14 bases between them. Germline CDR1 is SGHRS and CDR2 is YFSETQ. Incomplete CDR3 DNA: TGCGCCAGCAGCTTGGGGGGCACAGGATACAACTATGGC. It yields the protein CASSLGGTGYNYG. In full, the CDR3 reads CASSLGGTGYNYGYTF.

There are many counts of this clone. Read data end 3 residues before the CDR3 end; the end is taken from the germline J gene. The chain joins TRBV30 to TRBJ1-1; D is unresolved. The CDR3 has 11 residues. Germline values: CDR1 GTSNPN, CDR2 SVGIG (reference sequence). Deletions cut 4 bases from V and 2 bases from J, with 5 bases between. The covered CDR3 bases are TGTGCCTGGACTCTTAACACTGAA. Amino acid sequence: CAWTLNTE. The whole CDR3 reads CAWTLNTEAFF.